The following is a T cell receptor beta chain sequence with its context. Its matching antigen is unknown. Libraries were prepared by immunoSEQ multiplex PCR; TCRdb keeps only in-frame clonotypes and omits some of them. The sample records roughly 520,000 clones, about 96% being singletons. This sample was taken from a study of shared clonotypes between healthy human individuals. The V and J ends lost 4 bases and 1 base respectively, with 10 bases between them. Germline CDR1 is LNHDA and CDR2 is SQIVND (reference sequence). The CDR3 is made up of 14 amino acids. Study-wide points: Compared with memory subsets, naive subsets generally had larger estimated richness. Generation probabilities of non-shared clonotypes were lower (relative to those shared by all four donors).

The TCR originated in a woman aged 25 to 39 in good health. Sequencing used naive CD4+ T cells sorted from blood. As for subset: CD45RA+ positively selected. The chain employs TRBV19 and TRBJ1-1; maybe TRBD1 (6 bases). CDR3 in amino acids: CASSTGASNTEAFF. The CDR3 region has the DNA TGTGCCAGTAGTACAGGGGCCTCGAACACTGAAGCTTTCTTT.